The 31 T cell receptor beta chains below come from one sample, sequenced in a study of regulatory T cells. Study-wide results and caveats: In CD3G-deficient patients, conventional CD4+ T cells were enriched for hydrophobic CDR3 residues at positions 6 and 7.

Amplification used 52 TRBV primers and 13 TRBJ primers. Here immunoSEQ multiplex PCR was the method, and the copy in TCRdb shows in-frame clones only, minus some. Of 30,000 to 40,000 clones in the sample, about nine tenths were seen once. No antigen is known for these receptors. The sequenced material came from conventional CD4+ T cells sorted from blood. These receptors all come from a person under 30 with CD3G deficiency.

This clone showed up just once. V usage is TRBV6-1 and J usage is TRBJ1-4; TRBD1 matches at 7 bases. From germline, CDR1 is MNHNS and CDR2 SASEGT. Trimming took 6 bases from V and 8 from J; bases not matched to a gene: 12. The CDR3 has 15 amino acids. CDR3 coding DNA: TGTGCCAGCAGCAAAATACAGGGGATAGGGGAAAAACTGTTTTTT. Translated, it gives CASSKIQGIGEKLFF.

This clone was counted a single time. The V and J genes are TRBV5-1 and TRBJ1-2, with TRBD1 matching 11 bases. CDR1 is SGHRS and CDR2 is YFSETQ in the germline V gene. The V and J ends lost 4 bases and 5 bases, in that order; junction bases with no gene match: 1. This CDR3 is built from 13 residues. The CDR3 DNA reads TGCGCCAGCAGCCGGGACAGGGGGTATGGCTACACCTTC. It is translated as CASSRDRGYGYTF.

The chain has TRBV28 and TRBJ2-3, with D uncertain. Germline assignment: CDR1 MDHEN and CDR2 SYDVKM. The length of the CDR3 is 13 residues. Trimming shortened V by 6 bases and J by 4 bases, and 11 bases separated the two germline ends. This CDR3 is CASRADGSDTQYF. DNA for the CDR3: TGTGCCAGCAGGGCCGATGGGTCAGATACGCAGTATTTT.

DNA of the CDR3: TGTGCCAGCACATGGGGGAGATCAGCCCATGGCTACACCTTC. This sequence encodes CASTWGRSAHGYTF. This chain links TRBV6-1 with TRBJ1-2; D possibly corresponds to TRBD1 (5 bases). This CDR3 has 14 residues. V was trimmed by 7 bases and J by 6 bases, leaving 18 bases between them. Germline assignment: CDR1 MNHNS and CDR2 SASEGT.

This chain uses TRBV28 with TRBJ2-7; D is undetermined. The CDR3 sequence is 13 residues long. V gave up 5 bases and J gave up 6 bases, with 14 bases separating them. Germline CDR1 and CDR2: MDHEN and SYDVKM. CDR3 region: CASSRLRPPEQYF. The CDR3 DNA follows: TGTGCCAGCAGTCGACTCCGGCCCCCCGAGCAGTACTTC. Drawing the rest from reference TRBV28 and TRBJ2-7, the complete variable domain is DVKVTQSSRYLVKRTGEKVFLECVQDMDHENMFWYRQDPGLGLRLIYFSYDVKMKEKGDIPEGYSVSREKKERFSLILESASTNQTSMYLCASSRLRPPEQYFGPGTRLTVT.

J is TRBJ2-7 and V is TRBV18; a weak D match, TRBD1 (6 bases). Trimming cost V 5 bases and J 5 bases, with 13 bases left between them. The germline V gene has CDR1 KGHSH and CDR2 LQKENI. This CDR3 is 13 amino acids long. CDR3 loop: CASSYRESDEQYF. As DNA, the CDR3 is TGTGCCAGCTCATACAGGGAATCGGACGAGCAGTACTTC.

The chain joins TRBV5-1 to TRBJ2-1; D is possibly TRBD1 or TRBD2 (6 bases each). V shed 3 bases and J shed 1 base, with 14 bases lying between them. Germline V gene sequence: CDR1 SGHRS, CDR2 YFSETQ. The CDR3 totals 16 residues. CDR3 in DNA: TGCGCCAGCAGCTCGAGTGGGGGGCTTTCCTACAATGAGCAGTTCTTC. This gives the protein CASSSSGGLSYNEQFF.

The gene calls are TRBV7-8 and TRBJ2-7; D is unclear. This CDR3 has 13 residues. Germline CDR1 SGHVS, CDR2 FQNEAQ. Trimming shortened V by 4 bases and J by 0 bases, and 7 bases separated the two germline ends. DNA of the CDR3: TGTGCCAGCAGCTCCTTAAACTCCTACGAGCAGTACTTC. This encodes CASSSLNSYEQYF.

CDR3 amino acids: CASSSFLTGATSYNEQFF. CDR3 sequence (DNA): TGTGCCAGCAGTTCATTCCTGACAGGGGCAACTTCCTACAATGAGCAGTTCTTC. The chain links TRBV28 to TRBJ2-1; 8 bases align to TRBD1. This CDR3 is built from 18 residues. The J segment lost 1 base and the V segment lost 4 bases, leaving 12 bases of the junction unmatched. Per the germline V gene, CDR1 is MDHEN and CDR2 is SYDVKM.

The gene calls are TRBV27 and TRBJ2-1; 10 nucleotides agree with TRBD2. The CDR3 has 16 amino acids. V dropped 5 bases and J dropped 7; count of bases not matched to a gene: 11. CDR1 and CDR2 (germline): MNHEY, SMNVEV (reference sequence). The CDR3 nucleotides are TGTGCCAGCAGTCCCTACCTAGCGGGAGTGAGGAATGAGCAGTTCTTC. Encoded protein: CASSPYLAGVRNEQFF.

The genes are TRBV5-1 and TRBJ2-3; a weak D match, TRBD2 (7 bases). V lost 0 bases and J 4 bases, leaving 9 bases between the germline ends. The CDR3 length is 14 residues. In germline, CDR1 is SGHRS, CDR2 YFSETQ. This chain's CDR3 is CASSLGGGADTQYF. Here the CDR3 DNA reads TGCGCCAGCAGCTTGGGGGGGGGCGCAGATACGCAGTATTTT.

Here the CDR3 reads CASSGRTGGTYEQYF. Here the CDR3 DNA reads TGTGCCAGCAGTGGGCGGACAGGGGGGACCTACGAGCAGTACTTC. The chain uses TRBV28 and TRBJ2-7; 10 bases line up with TRBD1. The length of the CDR3 is 15 residues. Germline assignment: CDR1 MDHEN and CDR2 SYDVKM. Trimming removed 5 bases from V and 2 bases from J; junction bases left unmatched: 6. Using reference TRBV28 and TRBJ2-7 for the parts outside the CDR3, the full variable domain is DVKVTQSSRYLVKRTGEKVFLECVQDMDHENMFWYRQDPGLGLRLIYFSYDVKMKEKGDIPEGYSVSREKKERFSLILESASTNQTSMYLCASSGRTGGTYEQYFGPGTRLTVT.

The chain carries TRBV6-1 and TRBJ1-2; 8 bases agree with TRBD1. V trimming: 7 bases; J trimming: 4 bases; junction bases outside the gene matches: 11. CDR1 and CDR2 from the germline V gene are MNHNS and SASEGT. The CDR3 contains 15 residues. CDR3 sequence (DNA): TGTGCCAGCAACGATCCCCCAACAGGGGGCTATGGCTACACCTTC. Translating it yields CASNDPPTGGYGYTF.

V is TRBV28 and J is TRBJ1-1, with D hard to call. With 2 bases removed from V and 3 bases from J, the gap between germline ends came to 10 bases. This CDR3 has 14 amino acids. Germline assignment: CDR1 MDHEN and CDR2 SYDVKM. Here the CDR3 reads CASSLGVSYTEAFF. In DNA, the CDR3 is TGTGCCAGCAGTTTAGGTGTGAGTTACACTGAAGCTTTCTTT.

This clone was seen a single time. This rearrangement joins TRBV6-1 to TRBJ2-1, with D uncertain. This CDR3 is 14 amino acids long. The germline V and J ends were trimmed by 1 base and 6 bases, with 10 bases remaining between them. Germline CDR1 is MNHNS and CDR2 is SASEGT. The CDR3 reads CASSEGGSLNEQFF. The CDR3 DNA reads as TGTGCCAGCAGTGAAGGTGGCAGTCTCAATGAGCAGTTCTTC.

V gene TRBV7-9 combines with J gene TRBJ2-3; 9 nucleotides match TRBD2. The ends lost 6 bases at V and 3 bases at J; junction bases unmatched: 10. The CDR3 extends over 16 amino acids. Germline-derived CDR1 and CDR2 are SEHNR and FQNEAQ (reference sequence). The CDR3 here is CASSPPGLAATDTQYF. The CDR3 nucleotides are TGTGCCAGCAGTCCCCCGGGACTAGCCGCTACAGATACGCAGTATTTT.

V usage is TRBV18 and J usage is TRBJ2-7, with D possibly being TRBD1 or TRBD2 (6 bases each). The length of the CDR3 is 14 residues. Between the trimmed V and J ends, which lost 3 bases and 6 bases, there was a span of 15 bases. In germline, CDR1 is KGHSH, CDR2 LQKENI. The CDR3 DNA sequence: TGTGCCAGCTCACCCGGGAGAGGGGGTGGCGAGCAGTACTTC. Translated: CASSPGRGGGEQYF.

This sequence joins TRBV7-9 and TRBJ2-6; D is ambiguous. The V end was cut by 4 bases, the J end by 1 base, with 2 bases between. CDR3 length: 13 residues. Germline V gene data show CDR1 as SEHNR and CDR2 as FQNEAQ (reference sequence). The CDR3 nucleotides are TGTGCCAGCAGCTCTTCTGGGGCCAACGTCCTGACTTTC. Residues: CASSSSGANVLTF. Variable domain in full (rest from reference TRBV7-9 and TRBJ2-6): DTGVSQNPRHKITKRGQNVTFRCDPISEHNRLYWYRQTLGQGPEFLTYFQNEAQLEKSRLLSDRFSAERPKGSFSTLEIQRTEQGDSAMYLCASSSSGANVLTFGAGSRLTVL.

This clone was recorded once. The CDR3 bases are TGTGCCAGCAGTGAAGCGCTCCACCGGAACACTGAAGCTTTCTTT. Translating it yields CASSEALHRNTEAFF. The chain carries TRBV2 and TRBJ1-1; no reliable D call. Germline V gene lookup returns CDR1 SNHLY and CDR2 FYNNEI. Deletions cut 0 bases from V and 1 base from J, with 9 bases between. The CDR3 runs to 15 residues.

CDR3 nucleotide sequence: TGCGCCAGCAGCTTTGGTAGCGGGACGGATACGCAGTATTTT. Amino acid sequence: CASSFGSGTDTQYF. V and J are TRBV5-1 and TRBJ2-3, with 8 bases lining up with TRBD2. The germline V gene encodes CDR1 SGHRS and CDR2 YFSETQ. V was pared by 2 bases and J by 6 bases, with 5 bases of the junction left unmatched. The CDR3 runs to 14 residues.

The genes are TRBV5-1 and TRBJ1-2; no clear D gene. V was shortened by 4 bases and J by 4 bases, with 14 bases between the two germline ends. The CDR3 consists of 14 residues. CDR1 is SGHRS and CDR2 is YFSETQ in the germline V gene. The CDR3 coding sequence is TGCGCCAGCAGCACCGGGCCTTCTAGCTATGGCTACACCTTC. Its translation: CASSTGPSSYGYTF.

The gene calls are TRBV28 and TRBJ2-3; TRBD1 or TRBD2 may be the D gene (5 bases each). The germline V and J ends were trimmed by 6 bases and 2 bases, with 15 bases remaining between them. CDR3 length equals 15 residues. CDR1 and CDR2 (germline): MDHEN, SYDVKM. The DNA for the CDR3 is TGTGCCAGCAGCTCGGGACGGCGATTCACAGATACGCAGTATTTT. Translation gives CASSSGRRFTDTQYF.

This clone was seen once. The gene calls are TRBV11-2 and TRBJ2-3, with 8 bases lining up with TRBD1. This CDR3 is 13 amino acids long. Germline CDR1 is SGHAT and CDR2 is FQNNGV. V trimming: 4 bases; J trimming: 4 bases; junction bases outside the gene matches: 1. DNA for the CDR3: TGTGCCAGCAGCTCGGACAGGGCAGATACGCAGTATTTT. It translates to CASSSDRADTQYF.

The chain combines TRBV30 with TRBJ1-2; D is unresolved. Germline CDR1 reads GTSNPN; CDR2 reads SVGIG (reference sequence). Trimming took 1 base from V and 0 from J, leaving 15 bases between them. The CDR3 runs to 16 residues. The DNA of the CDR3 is TGTGCCTGGAGTGAACCTCGCAGGACTTCTAACTATGGCTACACCTTC. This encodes CAWSEPRRTSNYGYTF.

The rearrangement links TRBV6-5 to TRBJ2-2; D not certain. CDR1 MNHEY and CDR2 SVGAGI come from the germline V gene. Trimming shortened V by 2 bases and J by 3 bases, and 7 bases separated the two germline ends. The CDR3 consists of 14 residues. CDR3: CASSYRLDTGELFF. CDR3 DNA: TGTGCCAGCAGTTACAGGCTTGACACCGGGGAGCTGTTTTTT.

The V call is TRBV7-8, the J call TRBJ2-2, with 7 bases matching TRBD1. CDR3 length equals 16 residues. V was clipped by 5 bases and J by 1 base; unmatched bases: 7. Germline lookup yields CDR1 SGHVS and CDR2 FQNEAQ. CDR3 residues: CASSPRTGLNTGELFF. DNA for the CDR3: TGTGCCAGCAGCCCCCGGACAGGATTGAACACCGGGGAGCTGTTTTTT.

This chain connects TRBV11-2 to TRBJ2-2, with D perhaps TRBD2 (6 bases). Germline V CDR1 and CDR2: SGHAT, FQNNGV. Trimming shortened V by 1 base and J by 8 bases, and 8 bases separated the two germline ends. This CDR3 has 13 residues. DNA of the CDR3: TGTGCCAGCAGCTTAGGACTAGATGGGGAGCTGTTTTTT. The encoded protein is CASSLGLDGELFF.

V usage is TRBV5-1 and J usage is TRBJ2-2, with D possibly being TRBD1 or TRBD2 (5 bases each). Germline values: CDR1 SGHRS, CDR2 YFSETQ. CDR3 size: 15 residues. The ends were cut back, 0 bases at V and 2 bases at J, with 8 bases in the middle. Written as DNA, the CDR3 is TGCGCCAGCAGCTTGGCGGGGCGAAACACCGGGGAGCTGTTTTTT. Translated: CASSLAGRNTGELFF.

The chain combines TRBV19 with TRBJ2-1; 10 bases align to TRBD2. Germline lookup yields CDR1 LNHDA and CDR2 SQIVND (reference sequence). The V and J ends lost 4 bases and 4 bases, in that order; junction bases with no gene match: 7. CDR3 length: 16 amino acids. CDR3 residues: CASSKNLAGAYNEQFF. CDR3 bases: TGTGCCAGTAGTAAAAACCTAGCGGGAGCGTACAATGAGCAGTTCTTC.

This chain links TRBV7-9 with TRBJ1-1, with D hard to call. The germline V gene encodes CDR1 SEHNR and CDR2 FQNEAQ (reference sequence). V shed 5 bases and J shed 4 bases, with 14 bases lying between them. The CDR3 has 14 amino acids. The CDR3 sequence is CASSTEGLGTEAFF. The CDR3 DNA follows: TGTGCCAGCAGCACTGAAGGACTAGGCACTGAAGCTTTCTTT.

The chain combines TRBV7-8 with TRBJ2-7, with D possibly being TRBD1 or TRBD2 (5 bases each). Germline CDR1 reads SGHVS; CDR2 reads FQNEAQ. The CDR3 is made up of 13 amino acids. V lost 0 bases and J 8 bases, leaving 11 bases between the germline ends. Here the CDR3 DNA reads TGTGCCAGCAGCTTAGCTGAACCGGGACAGCAGTACTTC. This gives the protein CASSLAEPGQQYF.